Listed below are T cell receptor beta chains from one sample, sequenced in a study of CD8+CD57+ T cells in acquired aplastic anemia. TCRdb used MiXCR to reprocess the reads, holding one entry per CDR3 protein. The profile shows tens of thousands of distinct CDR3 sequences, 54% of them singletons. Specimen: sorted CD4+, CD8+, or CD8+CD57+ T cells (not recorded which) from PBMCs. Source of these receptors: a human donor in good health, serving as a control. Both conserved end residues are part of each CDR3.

CDR3 protein: CASSLVFF; J gene: TRBJ1-1; V gene: TRBV7-6
CDR3 protein: CASSSGLSSPLHF; J gene: TRBJ1-6; V gene: TRBV7-3
CDR3 protein: CSVTRDIGSPLHF; J gene: TRBJ1-6; V gene: TRBV29-1
CDR3 protein: CASKSTLNYGYTF; J gene: TRBJ1-2; V gene: TRBV2
CDR3 protein: CASRREGPYEQYF; J gene: TRBJ2-7; V gene: TRBV6-1
CDR3 protein: CASSLGGPLSSYNSPRHF; J gene: TRBJ1-6; V gene: TRBV5-6
CDR3 protein: CASRASQGNTQQFF; J gene: TRBJ2-1; V gene: TRBV11-2
CDR3 protein: CASSLALRTYEQYF; J gene: TRBJ2-7; V gene: TRBV13
CDR3 protein: CASSPRLSYEQYF; J gene: TRBJ2-7; V gene: TRBV7-8
CDR3 protein: CASSETGGSTDTQYF; J gene: TRBJ2-3; V gene: TRBV11-1
CDR3 protein: CASSQVTDLSYEQYF; J gene: TRBJ2-7; V gene: TRBV3-1
CDR3 protein: CAIKGQGALNTEAFF; J gene: TRBJ1-1; V gene: TRBV10-3
CDR3 protein: CASSPTSGTPNVLTF; J gene: TRBJ2-6; V gene: TRBV7-2
CDR3 protein: CASSPGARDEAFF; J gene: TRBJ1-1; V gene: TRBV27
CDR3 protein: CASSNDRWMKPQHF; J gene: TRBJ1-5; V gene: TRBV2
CDR3 protein: CASSLRGATNYEQYF; J gene: TRBJ2-7; V gene: TRBV5-4
CDR3 protein: CATSEGGRGTDTQYF; J gene: TRBJ2-3; V gene: TRBV24-1
CDR3 protein: CSVRLGRGSYEQYF; J gene: TRBJ2-7; V gene: TRBV29-1
CDR3 protein: CSADVSRDGEQYF; J gene: TRBJ2-7; V gene: TRBV29-1
CDR3 protein: CASAAAGQGASGYTF; J gene: TRBJ1-2; V gene: TRBV2
CDR3 protein: CAISGQVDSYEQYF; J gene: TRBJ2-7; V gene: TRBV10-3
CDR3 protein: CSAPGRTDTQYF; J gene: TRBJ2-3; V gene: TRBV20-1
CDR3 protein: CASSLVVNTEAFF; J gene: TRBJ1-1; V gene: TRBV19
CDR3 protein: CASSIRLARQETQYF; J gene: TRBJ2-5; V gene: TRBV19
CDR3 protein: CSARGDTSYGYTF; J gene: TRBJ1-2; V gene: TRBV20-1
CDR3 protein: CSVQGGSGNGYTF; J gene: TRBJ1-2; V gene: TRBV29-1
CDR3 protein: CASSFSLRNTEAFF; J gene: TRBJ1-1; V gene: TRBV7-9
CDR3 protein: CASRSNNQPQHF; J gene: TRBJ1-5; V gene: TRBV19
CDR3 protein: CASRTGGFGKGTEAFF; J gene: TRBJ1-1; V gene: TRBV10-3